This T cell receptor beta chain was identified during a study of human T cells and chemical hapten exposure. Regarding the study as a whole: Significantly greater numbers of large CDR3 similarity clusters came from expanded TCRs than from controls.

TCRdb redid the calling of the RACE reads with MiXCR, one entry per CDR3 protein. The sample contains a few hundred thousand distinct CDR3 sequences, about 6.9% of which appear only once. Stated time point: patch test 2, 6 weeks after DPC sensitization. Treatment in this sample: therapeutic diphenylcyclopropenone sensitization with weekly scalp DPC. V shed 0 bases and J shed 3 bases, with 18 bases lying between them. The CDR3 length is 17 residues. Germline CDR1 MNHEY, CDR2 SVGAGI. In its sample, this clonotype was seen a few times. Its antigen is still unknown. This specimen consisted of whole blood, obtained in connection with sensitization to the hapten diphenylcyclopropenone (DPC). The TCR originated in a woman under 30 with alopecia areata. Some clones in this sample may be carry-over from other donors' samples. This chain joins TRBV6-5 and TRBJ2-7; a weak D match, TRBD2 (6 bases). The CDR3 region has the DNA TGTGCCAGCAGTTACTCCCTGGCGGAGGGGAGCCTCTACGAGCAGTACTTC. It yields the protein CASSYSLAEGSLYEQYF.